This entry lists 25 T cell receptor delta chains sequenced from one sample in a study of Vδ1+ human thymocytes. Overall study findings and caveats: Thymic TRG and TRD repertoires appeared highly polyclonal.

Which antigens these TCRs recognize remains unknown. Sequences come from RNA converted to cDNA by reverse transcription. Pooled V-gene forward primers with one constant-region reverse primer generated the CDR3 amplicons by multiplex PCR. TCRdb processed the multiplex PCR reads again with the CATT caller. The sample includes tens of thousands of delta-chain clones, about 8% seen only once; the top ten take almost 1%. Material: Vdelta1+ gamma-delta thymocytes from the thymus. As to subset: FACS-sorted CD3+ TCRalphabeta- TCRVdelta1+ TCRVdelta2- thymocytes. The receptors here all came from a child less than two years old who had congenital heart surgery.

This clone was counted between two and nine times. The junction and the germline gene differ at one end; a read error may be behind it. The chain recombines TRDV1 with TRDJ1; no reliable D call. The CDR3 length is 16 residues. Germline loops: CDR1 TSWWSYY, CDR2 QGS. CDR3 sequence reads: CALGELERVNTDKLTF. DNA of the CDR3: TGTGCTCTTGGGGAACTGGAACGGGTCAACACCGATAAACTCACCTTT.

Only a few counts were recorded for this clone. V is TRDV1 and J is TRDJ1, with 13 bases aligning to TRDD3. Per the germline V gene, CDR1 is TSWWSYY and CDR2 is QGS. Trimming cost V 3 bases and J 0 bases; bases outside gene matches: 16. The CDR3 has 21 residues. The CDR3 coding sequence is TGTGCTCTTGGGGATCAAAACCTACTGGGGGATACGGGTCGGTACACCGATAAACTCATCTTT. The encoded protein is CALGDQNLLGDTGRYTDKLIF.

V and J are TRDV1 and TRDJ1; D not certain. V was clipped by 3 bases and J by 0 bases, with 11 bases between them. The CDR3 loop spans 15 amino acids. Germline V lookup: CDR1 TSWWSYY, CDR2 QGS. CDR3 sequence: CALGDHHSNTDKLIF. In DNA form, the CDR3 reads TGTGCTCTTGGGGATCATCACTCTAACACCGATAAACTCATCTTT.

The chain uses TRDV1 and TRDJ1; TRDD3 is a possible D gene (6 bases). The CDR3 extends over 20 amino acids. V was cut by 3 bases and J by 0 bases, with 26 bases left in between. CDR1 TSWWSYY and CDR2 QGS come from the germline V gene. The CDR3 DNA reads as TGTGCTCTTGGGGACCATACCATTTTCCCGATACTGGGAAACACCGATAAACTCATCTTT. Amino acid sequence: CALGDHTIFPILGNTDKLIF.

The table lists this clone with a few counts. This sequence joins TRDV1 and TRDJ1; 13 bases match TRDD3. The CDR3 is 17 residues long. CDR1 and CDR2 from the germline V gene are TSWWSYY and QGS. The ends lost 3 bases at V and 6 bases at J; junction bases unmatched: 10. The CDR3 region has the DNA TGTGCTCTTGGGGACCCACCTTACTGGGGGATACGCTATAAACTCATCTTT. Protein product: CALGDPPYWGIRYKLIF.

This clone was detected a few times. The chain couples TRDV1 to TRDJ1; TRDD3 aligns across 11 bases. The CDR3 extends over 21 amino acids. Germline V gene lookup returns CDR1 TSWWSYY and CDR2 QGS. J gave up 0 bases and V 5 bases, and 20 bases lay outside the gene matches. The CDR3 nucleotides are TGTGCTCTTGGGCAACGAGGGGGTAAGGTACTGGGGGATATGCACACCGATAAACTCATCTTT. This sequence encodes CALGQRGGKVLGDMHTDKLIF.

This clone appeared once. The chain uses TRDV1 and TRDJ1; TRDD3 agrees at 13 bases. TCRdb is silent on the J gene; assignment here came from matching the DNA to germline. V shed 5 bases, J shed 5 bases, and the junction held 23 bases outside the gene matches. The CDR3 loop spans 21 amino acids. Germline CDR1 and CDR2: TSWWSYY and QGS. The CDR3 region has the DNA TGTGCTCTTGGGAACCTATGGCGGGTCCTCGTACTGGGGGATACGCGAGATAAACTCATCTTT. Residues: CALGNLWRVLVLGDTRDKLIF.

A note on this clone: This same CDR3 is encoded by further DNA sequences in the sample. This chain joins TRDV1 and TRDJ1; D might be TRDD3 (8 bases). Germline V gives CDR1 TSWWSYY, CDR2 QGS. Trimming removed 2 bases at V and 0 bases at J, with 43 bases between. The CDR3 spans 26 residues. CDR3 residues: CALGEEWALRLSSPLGVPTYTDKLIF. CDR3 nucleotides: TGTGCTCTTGGGGAAGAGTGGGCACTGCGTCTATCCTCACCACTGGGGGTTCCTACTTACACCGATAAACTCATCTTT.

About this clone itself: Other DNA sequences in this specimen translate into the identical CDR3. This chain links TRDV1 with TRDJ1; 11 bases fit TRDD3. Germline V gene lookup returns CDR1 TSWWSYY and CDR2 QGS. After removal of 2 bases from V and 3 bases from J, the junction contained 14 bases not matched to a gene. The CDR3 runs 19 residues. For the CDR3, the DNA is TGTGCTCTTGGGGAATGCCGTACTGGGGGATATGAGGTCGCCGATAAACTCATCTTT. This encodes CALGECRTGGYEVADKLIF.

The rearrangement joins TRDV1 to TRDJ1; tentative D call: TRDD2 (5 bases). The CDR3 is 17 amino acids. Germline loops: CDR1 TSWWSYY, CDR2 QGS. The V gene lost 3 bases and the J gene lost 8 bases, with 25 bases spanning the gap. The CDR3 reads CALGEITPPLSCRKLIF. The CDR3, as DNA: TGTGCTCTTGGGGAGATTACCCCACCCCTTTCCTGCCGAAAACTCATCTTT.

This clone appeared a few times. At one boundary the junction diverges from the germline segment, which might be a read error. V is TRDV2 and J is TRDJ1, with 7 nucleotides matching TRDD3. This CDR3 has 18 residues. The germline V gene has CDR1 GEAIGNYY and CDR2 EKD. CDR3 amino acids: CARDTAWILGIPRRRLIF. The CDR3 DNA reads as TGTGCCCGTGACACCGCTTGGATACTGGGGATCCCAAGGCGGAGACTCATCTTT.

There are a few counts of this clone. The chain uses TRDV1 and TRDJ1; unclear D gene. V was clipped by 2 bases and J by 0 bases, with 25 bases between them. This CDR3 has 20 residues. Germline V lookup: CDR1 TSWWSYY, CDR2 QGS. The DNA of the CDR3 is TGTGCTCTTGGGGAATGTACCCTGTGTTGGGCGATTCTGTACACCGATAAACTCATCTTT. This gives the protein CALGECTLCWAILYTDKLIF.

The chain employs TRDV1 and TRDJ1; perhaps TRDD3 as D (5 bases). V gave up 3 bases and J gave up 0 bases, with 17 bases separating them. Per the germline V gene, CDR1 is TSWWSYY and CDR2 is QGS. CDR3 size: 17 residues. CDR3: CALGDPRGAPYTDKLIF. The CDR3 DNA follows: TGTGCTCTTGGGGACCCTAGGGGGGCTCCGTACACCGATAAACTCATCTTT.

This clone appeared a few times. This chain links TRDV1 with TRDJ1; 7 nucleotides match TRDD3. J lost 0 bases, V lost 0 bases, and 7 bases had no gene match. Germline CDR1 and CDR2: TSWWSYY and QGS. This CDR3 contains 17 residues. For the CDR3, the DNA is TGTGCTCTTGGGGAACTTGGCTGGGGGCCGCACACCGATAAACTCATCTTT. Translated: CALGELGWGPHTDKLIF.

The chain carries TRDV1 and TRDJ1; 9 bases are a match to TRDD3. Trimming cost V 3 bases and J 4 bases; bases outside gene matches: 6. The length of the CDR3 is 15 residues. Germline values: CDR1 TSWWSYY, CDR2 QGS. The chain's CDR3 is CALGDRMGDNDKLIF. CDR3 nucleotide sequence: TGTGCTCTTGGGGACCGAATGGGGGATAACGATAAACTCATCTTT.

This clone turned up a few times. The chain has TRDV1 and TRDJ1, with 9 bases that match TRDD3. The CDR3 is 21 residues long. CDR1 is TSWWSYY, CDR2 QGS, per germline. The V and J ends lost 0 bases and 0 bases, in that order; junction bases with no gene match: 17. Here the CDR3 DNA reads TGTGCTCTTGGGGAACTCCCTTCCTCGGGGATACGCTCCTTTTACACCGATAAACTCATCTTT. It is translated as CALGELPSSGIRSFYTDKLIF.

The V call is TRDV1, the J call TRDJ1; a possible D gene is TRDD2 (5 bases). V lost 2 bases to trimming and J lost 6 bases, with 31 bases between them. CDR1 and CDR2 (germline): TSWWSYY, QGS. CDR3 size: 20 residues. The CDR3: CALGERFWRSETTSLHKLIF. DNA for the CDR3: TGTGCTCTTGGGGAAAGGTTCTGGAGGTCCGAGACTACCTCCCTACATAAACTCATCTTT.

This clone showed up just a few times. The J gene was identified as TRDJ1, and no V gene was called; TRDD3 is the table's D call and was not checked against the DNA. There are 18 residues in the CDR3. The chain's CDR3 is CALGVLRAVGPPADKLIF. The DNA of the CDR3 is TGTGCTCTTGGGGTCCTACGCGCGGTGGGCCCACCCGCCGATAAACTCATCTTT.

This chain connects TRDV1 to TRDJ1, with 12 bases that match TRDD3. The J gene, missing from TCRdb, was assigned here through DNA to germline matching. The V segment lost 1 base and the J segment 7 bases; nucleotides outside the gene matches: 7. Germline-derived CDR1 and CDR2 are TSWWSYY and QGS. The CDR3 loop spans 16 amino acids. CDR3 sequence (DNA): TGTGCTCTTGGGGAACAACCAATACTGGGGGATACTAAACTCATCTTT. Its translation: CALGEQPILGDTKLIF.

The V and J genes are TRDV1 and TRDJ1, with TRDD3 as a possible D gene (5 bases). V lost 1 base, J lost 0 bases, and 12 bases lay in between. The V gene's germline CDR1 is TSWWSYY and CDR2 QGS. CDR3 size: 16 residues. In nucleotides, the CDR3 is TGTGCTCTTGGGGAACCGGACCCGGGGGACACCGATAAACTCATCTTT. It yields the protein CALGEPDPGDTDKLIF.

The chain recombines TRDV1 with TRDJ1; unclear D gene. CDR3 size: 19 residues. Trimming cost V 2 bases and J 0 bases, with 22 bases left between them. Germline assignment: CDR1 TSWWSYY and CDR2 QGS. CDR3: CALGEILGDCGTYTDKLIF. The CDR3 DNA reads TGTGCTCTTGGGGAAATCCTCGGCGACTGCGGGACGTACACCGATAAACTCATCTTT.

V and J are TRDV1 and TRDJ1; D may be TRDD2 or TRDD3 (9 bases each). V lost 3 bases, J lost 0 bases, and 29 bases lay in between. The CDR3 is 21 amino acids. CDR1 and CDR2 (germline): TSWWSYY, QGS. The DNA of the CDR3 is TGTGCTCTTGGGGATCTCCCTTCCTACTGGGGGAGACCTACCTACACCGATAAACTCATCTTT. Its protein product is CALGDLPSYWGRPTYTDKLIF.

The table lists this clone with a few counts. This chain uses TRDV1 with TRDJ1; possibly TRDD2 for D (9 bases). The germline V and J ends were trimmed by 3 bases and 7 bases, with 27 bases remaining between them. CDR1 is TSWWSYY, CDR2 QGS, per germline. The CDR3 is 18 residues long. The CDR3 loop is CALGEPGLPTVLGVKLIF. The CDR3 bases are TGTGCTCTTGGGGAGCCGGGCCTTCCTACCGTACTGGGGGTTAAACTCATCTTT.

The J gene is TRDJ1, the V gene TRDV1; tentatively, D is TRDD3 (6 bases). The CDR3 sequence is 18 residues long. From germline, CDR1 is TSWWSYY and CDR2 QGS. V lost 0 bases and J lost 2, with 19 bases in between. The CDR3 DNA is TGTGCTCTTGGGGAACTGGGGGAATATCCCCGCGGGACCGATAAACTCATCTTT. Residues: CALGELGEYPRGTDKLIF.

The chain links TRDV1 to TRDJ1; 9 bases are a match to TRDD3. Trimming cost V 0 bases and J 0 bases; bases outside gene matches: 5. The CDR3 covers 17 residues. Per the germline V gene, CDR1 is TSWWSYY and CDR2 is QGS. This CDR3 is CALGELSYWGNTDKLIF. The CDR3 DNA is TGTGCTCTTGGGGAACTTTCGTACTGGGGGAACACCGATAAACTCATCTTT.